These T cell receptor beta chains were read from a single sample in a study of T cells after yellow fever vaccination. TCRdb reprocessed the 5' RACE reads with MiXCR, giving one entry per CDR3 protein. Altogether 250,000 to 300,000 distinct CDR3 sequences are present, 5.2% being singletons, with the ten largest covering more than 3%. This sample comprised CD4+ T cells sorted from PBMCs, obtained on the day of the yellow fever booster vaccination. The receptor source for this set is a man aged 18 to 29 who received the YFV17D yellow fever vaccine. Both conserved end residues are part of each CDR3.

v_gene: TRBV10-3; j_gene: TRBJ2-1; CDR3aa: CAISTTSGGAGEQFF
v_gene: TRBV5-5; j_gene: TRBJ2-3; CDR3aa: CASSLELGTGRFTDTQYF
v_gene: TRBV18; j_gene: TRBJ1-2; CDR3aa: CASSGQGVRGYTF
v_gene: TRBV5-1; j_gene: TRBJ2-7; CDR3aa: CASSPTAGGQSYEQYF
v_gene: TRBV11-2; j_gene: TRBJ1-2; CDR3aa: CASSDDGLYGYTF
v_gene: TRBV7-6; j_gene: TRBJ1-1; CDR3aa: CASSLASANTEAFF
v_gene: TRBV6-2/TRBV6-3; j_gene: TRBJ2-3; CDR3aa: CASRDGGVDTQYF
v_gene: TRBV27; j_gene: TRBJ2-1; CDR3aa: CASSSLGQGGHNEQFF
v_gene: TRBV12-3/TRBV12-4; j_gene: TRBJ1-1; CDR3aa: CASSRQGRTEAFF
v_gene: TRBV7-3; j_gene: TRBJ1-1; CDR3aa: CASSLTPAAPSTEAFF
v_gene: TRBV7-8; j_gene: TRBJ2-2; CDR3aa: CASRSVIWGTNTGELFF
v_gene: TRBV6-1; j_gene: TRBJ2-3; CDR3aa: CASSEFGGEDTQYF
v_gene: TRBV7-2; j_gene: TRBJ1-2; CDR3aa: CASSLKGGNGYTF
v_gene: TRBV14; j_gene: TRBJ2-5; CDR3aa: CASSQARETQYF
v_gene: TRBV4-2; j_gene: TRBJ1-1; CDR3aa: CASSQEGDGVNTEAFF
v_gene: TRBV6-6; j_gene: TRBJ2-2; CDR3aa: CASSYTGGNTGELFF
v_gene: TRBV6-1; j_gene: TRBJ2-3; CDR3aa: CASSDWRGVHTQYF
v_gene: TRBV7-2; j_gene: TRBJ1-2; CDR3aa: CASSLGGSYGYTF
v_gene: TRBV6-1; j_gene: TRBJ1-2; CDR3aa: CASSINGYTF
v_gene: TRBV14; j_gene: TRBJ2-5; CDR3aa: CASSQVLETQYF
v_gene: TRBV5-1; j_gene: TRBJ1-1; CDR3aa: CASSLAGLRNTEAFF
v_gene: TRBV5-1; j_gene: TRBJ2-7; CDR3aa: CASSLRLAEIYEQYF
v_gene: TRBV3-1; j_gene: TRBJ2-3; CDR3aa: CASSQRGGAAQYF
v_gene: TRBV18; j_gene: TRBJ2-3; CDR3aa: CASSHLTGPTARTDTQYF
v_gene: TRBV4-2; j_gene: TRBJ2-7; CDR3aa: CASSQSNLPDYYEQYF
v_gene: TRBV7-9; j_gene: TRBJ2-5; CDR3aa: CASSSGQGGVETQYF
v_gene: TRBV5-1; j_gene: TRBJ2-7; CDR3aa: CASSLVQTGGNYEQYF
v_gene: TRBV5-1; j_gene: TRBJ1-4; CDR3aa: CASSLGPLGGELFF
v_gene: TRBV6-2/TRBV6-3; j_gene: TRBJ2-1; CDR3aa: CAKTSGGISYNEQFF
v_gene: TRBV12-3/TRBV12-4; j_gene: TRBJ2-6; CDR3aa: CASSLRTGGLRRSGANVLTF
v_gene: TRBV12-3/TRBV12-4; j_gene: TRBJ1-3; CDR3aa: CASRTGGNTIYF
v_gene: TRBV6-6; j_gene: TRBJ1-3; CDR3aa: CASSPRVSGNTIYF
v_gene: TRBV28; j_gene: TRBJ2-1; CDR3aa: CASSVIAGGTWEQFF
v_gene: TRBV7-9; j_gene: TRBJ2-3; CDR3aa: CASSPQGDTQYF
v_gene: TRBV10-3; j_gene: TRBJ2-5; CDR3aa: CAISPTLLGKQETQYF
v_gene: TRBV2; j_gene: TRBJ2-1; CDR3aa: CASCSYNEQFF
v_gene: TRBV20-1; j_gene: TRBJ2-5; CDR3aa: CSARDPPQETQYF
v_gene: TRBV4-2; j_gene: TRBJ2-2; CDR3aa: CASSQRRGDTGELFF
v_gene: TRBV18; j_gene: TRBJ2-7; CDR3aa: CASSQDGSYEQYF
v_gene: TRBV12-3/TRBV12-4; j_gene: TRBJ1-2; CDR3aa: CASANGGQGTYGYTF
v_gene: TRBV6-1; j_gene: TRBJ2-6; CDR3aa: CASRSGASSGANVLTF
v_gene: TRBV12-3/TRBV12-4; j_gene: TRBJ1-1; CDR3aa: CASSLASGGRTEAFF
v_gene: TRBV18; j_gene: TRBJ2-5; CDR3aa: CASSPRQLAGAETQYF
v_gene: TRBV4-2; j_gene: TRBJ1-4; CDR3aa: CASSQEGTGREKLFF
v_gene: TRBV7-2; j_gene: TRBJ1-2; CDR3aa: CASRVSGYYGYTF
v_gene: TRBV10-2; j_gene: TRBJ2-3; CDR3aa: CASSEPKERATQYF